This T cell receptor beta chain came from a study of blood T cell repertoires in COVID-19. Study-wide context: Nucleic acid was either cDNA or gDNA, and it came from T cells, B-cell-depleted T cells, or PBMCs.

Only in-frame clones appear in the TCRdb table, and some are missing; sequencing was by immunoSEQ multiplex PCR. This repertoire shows about 56,000 clones, about 90% found once; its top ten account for roughly a fifth. Sequencing input: peripheral blood. The TCR sequence derives from a human donor in a cohort sampled during active COVID-19.

CDR3 sequence: CATSDLQGANYGYTF. The CDR3 nucleotides are TGTGCCACCAGTGATTTGCAGGGGGCTAACTATGGCTACACCTTC. The chain combines TRBV24-1 with TRBJ1-2; 7 bases align to TRBD1. The CDR3 has 15 residues. V dropped 0 bases and J dropped 0; count of bases not matched to a gene: 0. Germline V gene data show CDR1 as KGHDR and CDR2 as SFDVKD.